A single sample gave rise to the 29 T cell receptor beta chains below, sequenced in a study of cytomegalovirus exposure and HLA in healthy donors. In the PCR, 60 Vbeta and 13 Jbeta primers were used. Sequencing was performed with immunoSEQ multiplex PCR; in TCRdb, only in-frame clones are kept and a portion is missing. The sample yields 150,000 to 200,000 clones, roughly 80% seen once. Sequenced: PBMCs. Source of these receptors: a male donor in good health and CMV-seronegative.

This chain connects TRBV9 to TRBJ2-5, with TRBD2 as a possible D gene (6 bases). The germline CDR1 and CDR2 sequences are SGDLS and YYNGEE. V lost 1 base and J lost 5, with 15 bases in between. The CDR3 is 15 residues long. This CDR3 is CASSVTGTGGETQYF. In DNA, the CDR3 is TGTGCCAGCAGCGTAACTGGCACTGGGGGGGAGACCCAGTACTTC.

The V call is TRBV9, the J call TRBJ1-1; possible D gene TRBD1, 6 bases. Trimming left V 2 bases short and J 6 bases short, with 20 bases between. The germline CDR1 and CDR2 sequences are SGDLS and YYNGEE. The CDR3 runs to 16 residues. The CDR3 DNA reads TGTGCCAGCAGCGTCGGATCGGGGGGCGACCCGGCTGAAGCTTTCTTT. Translating gives CASSVGSGGDPAEAFF.

The chain is built from TRBV6-5 and TRBJ2-1; 10 bases agree with TRBD2. Germline assignment: CDR1 MNHEY and CDR2 SVGAGI. Trimming cost V 6 bases and J 6 bases; bases outside gene matches: 5. The length of the CDR3 is 14 residues. CDR3 region: CASSLAGVGNEQFF. CDR3 bases: TGTGCCAGCAGCCTAGCGGGAGTTGGCAATGAGCAGTTCTTC.

This rearrangement joins TRBV28 to TRBJ2-1; 7 nucleotides align to TRBD1. Looked up from germline, CDR1 is MDHEN and CDR2 is SYDVKM. The CDR3 has 17 amino acids. The junction had 17 bases not matched to a gene; V was cut back by 2 bases and J by 10 bases. DNA for the CDR3: TGTGCCAGCAGTTTAGCCGGGGACAGCGCAAGGAGCTGGGAGCAGTTCTTC. Its protein product is CASSLAGDSARSWEQFF. Looking up the rest from reference TRBV28 and TRBJ2-1 gives the full variable domain: DVKVTQSSRYLVKRTGEKVFLECVQDMDHENMFWYRQDPGLGLRLIYFSYDVKMKEKGDIPEGYSVSREKKERFSLILESASTNQTSMYLCASSLAGDSARSWEQFFGPGTRLTVL.

This clone was found a few times. V and J are TRBV19 and TRBJ1-5, with a weak D call TRBD1 (6 bases). Germline lookup yields CDR1 LNHDA and CDR2 SQIVND (reference sequence). The CDR3 is made up of 10 amino acids. CDR3 region: CAGGNQPQHF. The CDR3 DNA reads TGTGCAGGGGGAAATCAGCCCCAGCATTTT.

In nucleotides, the CDR3 is TGCGCCAGCAGCCAAGTTGTGGGAGGAGAGACCCAGTACTTC. As protein: CASSQVVGGETQYF. V and J are TRBV4-3 and TRBJ2-5; D perhaps matches TRBD2 (6 bases). CDR3 length: 14 residues. With 1 base removed from V and 4 bases from J, the gap between germline ends came to 10 bases. CDR1 and CDR2 (germline): LGHNA, YSLEER.

The chain couples TRBV4-2 to TRBJ2-5; D is unresolved. Germline CDR1 is LGHNA and CDR2 is YNFKEQ. The CDR3 has 13 residues. The V and J ends lost 3 bases and 5 bases respectively, with 10 bases between them. In DNA, the CDR3 is TGTGCCAGCAGCCAGGGCCAACTTGAGACCCAGTACTTC. Translation gives CASSQGQLETQYF.

The V call is TRBV7-8, the J call TRBJ2-5; 7 bases are a match to TRBD2. Trimming at V came to 6 bases and at J to 5 bases, leaving 12 bases not matched to a gene. Germline CDR1 is SGHVS and CDR2 is FQNEAQ. CDR3 size: 15 residues. The CDR3 bases are TGTGCCAGCAGTAAGCGGGGAACCCCGGGGGAGACCCAGTACTTC. This gives the protein CASSKRGTPGETQYF.

This chain uses TRBV18 with TRBJ2-5, with TRBD1 matching 8 bases. Germline values: CDR1 KGHSH, CDR2 LQKENI. The CDR3 is 14 residues long. Trimming cost V 5 bases and J 1 base; bases outside gene matches: 3. CDR3 sequence (DNA): TGTGCCAGCTCATCGACAGGGGCCCAAGAGACCCAGTACTTC. Its protein is CASSSTGAQETQYF.

The genes are TRBV15 and TRBJ1-6; D not resolved. The CDR3 extends over 16 amino acids. Germline loops: CDR1 LNHNV, CDR2 YYDKDF (reference sequence). Between the trimmed V and J ends, which lost 1 base and 7 bases, there was a span of 14 bases. The CDR3 region has the DNA TGTGCCACCAGCAGAGGATCCCGCGGTGAAAATTCACCCCTCCACTTT. Residues: CATSRGSRGENSPLHF.

This sequence joins TRBV6-5 and TRBJ2-1; 12 bases agree with TRBD1. The CDR3 covers 15 residues. With V trimmed by 2 bases and J by 8 bases, 4 bases remained unmatched. Germline-derived CDR1 and CDR2 are MNHEY and SVGAGI. The CDR3 coding sequence is TGTGCCAGCAGTTACCCGGGACAGGGGGCGTATGAGCAGTTCTTC. Protein product: CASSYPGQGAYEQFF.

CDR3 nucleotide sequence: TGTGCCAGCTCACCCGACAGGGGGTCCTACGAGCAGTACTTC. This codes for CASSPDRGSYEQYF. The J gene is TRBJ2-7, the V gene TRBV18; TRBD1 matches at 9 bases. Germline V gives CDR1 KGHSH, CDR2 LQKENI. V dropped 3 bases and J dropped 1; count of bases not matched to a gene: 1. The CDR3 sequence is 14 residues long.

A single count supports this clone. The chain joins TRBV6-6 to TRBJ1-2, with D maybe TRBD1 (6 bases). This CDR3 comprises 13 residues. Germline CDR1 reads MNHNY; CDR2 reads SVGAGI (reference sequence). The V end lost 7 bases, the J end lost 4 bases, and 13 bases lay between the germline ends. The CDR3 nucleotides read TGTGCCAGCATTCCAGGGGTGGGCTATGGCTACACCTTC. Its protein product is CASIPGVGYGYTF.

This clone was picked up one time. This chain uses TRBV6-5 with TRBJ1-1; D might be TRBD1 (6 bases). Germline V gene sequence: CDR1 MNHEY, CDR2 SVGAGI. CDR3 size: 14 residues. V was trimmed by 6 bases and J by 3 bases, leaving 14 bases between them. For the CDR3, the DNA is TGTGCCAGCAGGCCCAGGGGACGGCACACTGAAGCTTTCTTT. This sequence encodes CASRPRGRHTEAFF.

The chain employs TRBV5-4 and TRBJ2-3, with TRBD1 matching over 9 bases. V gave up 4 bases and J gave up 4 bases; unmatched junction bases: 10. Germline CDR1 and CDR2: SGHNT and YYREEE (reference sequence). The CDR3 is 16 residues long. This CDR3 reads CASSIPTGGRADTQYF. Written as DNA, the CDR3 is TGTGCCAGCAGCATACCGACAGGGGGTAGGGCAGATACGCAGTATTTT.

The chain recombines TRBV5-1 with TRBJ2-3, with 13 bases matching TRBD2. Germline CDR1 reads SGHRS; CDR2 reads YFSETQ. The CDR3 covers 15 residues. With V trimmed by 3 bases and J by 3 bases, 1 base remained unmatched. As DNA, the CDR3 is TGCGCCAGCAGCTGGGGACTAGCGGGAACAGATACGCAGTATTTT. Translation: CASSWGLAGTDTQYF. Drawing the rest from reference TRBV5-1 and TRBJ2-3, the complete variable domain is KAGVTQTPRYLIKTRGQQVTLSCSPISGHRSVSWYQQTPGQGLQFLFEYFSETQRNKGNFPGRFSGRQFSNSRSEMNVSTLELGDSALYLCASSWGLAGTDTQYFGPGTRLTVL.

This chain connects TRBV5-4 to TRBJ2-7; TRBD2 is a possible D gene (5 bases). With 4 bases removed from V and 2 bases from J, the gap between germline ends came to 28 bases. Germline V lookup: CDR1 SGHNT, CDR2 YYREEE (reference sequence). The CDR3 is 19 residues long. DNA for the CDR3: TGTGCCAGCAGCCACGGTGCACCGGTGAGGGTTGGGGTTACCTACGAGCAGTACTTC. Translated: CASSHGAPVRVGVTYEQYF.

This clone was counted a few times. CDR3: CASSSREAFF. The CDR3 coding sequence is TGTGCCAGCAGTAGCCGTGAAGCTTTCTTT. The V and J genes are TRBV2 and TRBJ1-1; the D is unclear. The CDR3 loop spans 10 amino acids. Trimming stripped 5 bases from V and 7 bases from J, with 5 bases between. Germline V CDR1 and CDR2: SNHLY, FYNNEI.

CDR3 nucleotide sequence: TGTGCCAGCAGCGTAGGGGCTGGGACAGGGTTTCCCAATGAGCAGTTCTTC. It specifies CASSVGAGTGFPNEQFF. The V gene is TRBV9, the J gene TRBJ2-1; 9 nucleotides line up with TRBD1. The CDR3 covers 17 residues. Germline CDR1 is SGDLS and CDR2 is YYNGEE. After removal of 0 bases from V and 6 bases from J, the junction contained 10 bases not matched to a gene.

This clone was recorded once. V usage is TRBV19 and J usage is TRBJ1-2, with 9 bases matching TRBD1. The ends lost 5 bases at V and 8 bases at J; junction bases unmatched: 9. The CDR3 covers 14 residues. Per germline, CDR1 LNHDA and CDR2 SQIVND (reference sequence). The CDR3 coding sequence is TGTGCCAGTAGTCCACCGGGACAGGGTTTAGGCTACACCTTC. Amino acid sequence: CASSPPGQGLGYTF.

The sample holds one count of this clone. The CDR3 DNA sequence: TGTGCCAGCAGTCCCGGGACTGAGAACACTGAAGCTTTCTTT. Amino acids: CASSPGTENTEAFF. The rearrangement uses TRBV28 and TRBJ1-1, with a tentative D call TRBD1 (5 bases). Trimming shortened V by 5 bases and J by 1 base, and 11 bases separated the two germline ends. The CDR3 is 14 residues long. Germline loops: CDR1 MDHEN, CDR2 SYDVKM. Full variable domain (remainder filled in from reference TRBV28 and TRBJ1-1): DVKVTQSSRYLVKRTGEKVFLECVQDMDHENMFWYRQDPGLGLRLIYFSYDVKMKEKGDIPEGYSVSREKKERFSLILESASTNQTSMYLCASSPGTENTEAFFGQGTRLTVV.

V usage is TRBV6-5 and J usage is TRBJ2-7; 7 bases line up with TRBD1. This CDR3 comprises 15 residues. With V trimmed by 6 bases and J by 7 bases, 15 bases remained unmatched. The germline CDR1 and CDR2 sequences are MNHEY and SVGAGI. The CDR3 spells CASRRTGTEPGEQYF. DNA for the CDR3: TGTGCCAGCAGAAGAACCGGGACAGAGCCCGGGGAGCAGTACTTC.

The V gene is TRBV5-1, the J gene TRBJ2-7; tentatively, D is TRBD1 (7 bases). In germline, CDR1 is SGHRS, CDR2 YFSETQ. Trimming left V 4 bases short and J 7 bases short, with 18 bases between. The CDR3 totals 14 residues. The DNA of the CDR3 is TGCGCCAGCAGCGTCCGGGACAGCGCGGGAGAGCAGTACTTC. Translated, it gives CASSVRDSAGEQYF. Filled out from reference TRBV5-1 and TRBJ2-7, the complete variable domain reads KAGVTQTPRYLIKTRGQQVTLSCSPISGHRSVSWYQQTPGQGLQFLFEYFSETQRNKGNFPGRFSGRQFSNSRSEMNVSTLELGDSALYLCASSVRDSAGEQYFGPGTRLTVT.

CDR3 residues: CASSGASGGTGELFF. CDR3 in DNA: TGCGCCAGCAGCGGCGCCAGCGGTGGGACCGGGGAGCTGTTTTTT. V gene TRBV5-1 combines with J gene TRBJ2-2; perhaps TRBD2 as D (5 bases). Trimming pared 4 bases from V and 5 bases from J, leaving 15 bases between. Germline CDR1 and CDR2: SGHRS and YFSETQ. This CDR3 is built from 15 residues.

The J gene is TRBJ1-2, the V gene TRBV7-9; 7 bases line up with TRBD1. V trimming: 2 bases; J trimming: 8 bases; junction bases outside the gene matches: 11. Per germline, CDR1 SEHNR and CDR2 FQNEAQ (reference sequence). The CDR3 is 15 residues long. Here the CDR3 reads CASSLPRRGFDGYTF. CDR3 coding DNA: TGTGCCAGCAGCTTACCCCGCAGGGGGTTCGACGGCTACACCTTC.

The chain uses TRBV27 and TRBJ1-2, with 9 positions matching TRBD1. CDR1 is MNHEY and CDR2 is SMNVEV in the germline V gene (reference sequence). V trimming: 6 bases; J trimming: 8 bases; junction bases outside the gene matches: 10. CDR3 length equals 14 residues. CDR3 DNA sequence: TGTGCCAGCAGCCCGGGACAGGGCCTTGTGGGCTACACCTTC. Translation: CASSPGQGLVGYTF.

The chain joins TRBV4-3 to TRBJ2-3; 11 bases agree with TRBD2. CDR1 and CDR2 (germline): LGHNA, YSLEER. The CDR3 contains 15 residues. J lost 2 bases, V lost 5 bases, and 3 bases had no gene match. CDR3 sequence reads: CASSELAGATDTQYF. The CDR3 DNA sequence: TGCGCCAGCAGCGAACTAGCGGGGGCCACAGATACGCAGTATTTT.

The chain carries TRBV5-4 and TRBJ2-7, with TRBD2 matching over 7 bases. The CDR3 runs 15 residues. Germline V gene data show CDR1 as SGHNT and CDR2 as YYREEE (reference sequence). V shed 0 bases and J 0 bases; nucleotides not matched to a gene: 3. CDR3 bases: TGTGCCAGCAGCTTGGACCAGCGGGGCTCCTACGAGCAGTACTTC. Its protein product is CASSLDQRGSYEQYF.

Note on this clone: The identical CDR3 is also encoded by other nucleotide sequences in the sample. The chain couples TRBV28 to TRBJ2-7, with D unresolved. The CDR3 has 11 amino acids. CDR1 is MDHEN and CDR2 is SYDVKM in the germline V gene. The V gene lost 5 bases and the J gene lost 4 bases, with 6 bases spanning the gap. CDR3 DNA: TGTGCCAGCAGTCCAGGTTACGAGCAGTACTTC. Translated, it gives CASSPGYEQYF.